A selection of T cell receptor beta chains follows, all from one sample in a study of blood T cell repertoires in COVID-19. Only in-frame clones appear in the TCRdb table, and some are missing; sequencing was by immunoSEQ multiplex PCR. The repertoire consists of around 100,000 clones, with more than 75% occurring once and the leading ten covering 13%. Sequenced sample: peripheral blood. Every receptor here comes from a human donor in a cohort sampled during active COVID-19. The CDR3 runs from the conserved cysteine through the conserved F or W. D genes are given only for firm matches. Clone size appears in some rows only: once, few, many, or a class for an expanded clone.

TRBV5-5	once	TRBD1	TRBJ1-2	CASSWGTGDYGYTF	TGTGCCAGCAGCTGGGGGACAGGAGACTATGGCTACACCTTC
TRBV29-1	NA	NA	TRBJ2-1	CSAGPFHEQFF	TGCAGCGCGGGCCCCTTCCATGAGCAGTTCTTC
TRBV6-5	NA	NA	TRBJ2-7	CASSYATRKVSEQYF	TGTGCCAGCAGTTACGCAACCAGAAAAGTAAGCGAGCAGTACTTC
TRBV18	NA	TRBD1	TRBJ1-5	CASSKQGANQPQHF	TGTGCCAGCTCAAAACAGGGGGCCAATCAGCCCCAGCATTTT
TRBV18	NA	NA	TRBJ1-5	CASPLVLVGNQPQHF	TGTGCCAGCCCGCTAGTTTTAGTCGGCAATCAGCCCCAGCATTTT
TRBV9	NA	NA	TRBJ1-5	CASSDLDSPNQPQHF	TGTGCCAGCAGCGACCTGGACAGTCCCAATCAGCCCCAGCATTTT
TRBV5-1	NA	NA	TRBJ2-3	CASSLGSGSTDTQYF	TGCGCCAGCAGCTTGGGTTCCGGGAGCACAGATACGCAGTATTTT
TRBV7-2	NA	NA	TRBJ2-7	CASSLDGLGGAEQYF	TGTGCCAGCAGCTTAGATGGCTTAGGGGGTGCGGAGCAGTACTTC
TRBV3-1/TRBV3-2	NA	NA	TRBJ1-3	CASSQGSGAGNTIYF	TGTGCCAGCAGCCAAGGCTCAGGGGCTGGAAACACCATATATTTT
TRBV6-5	NA	NA	TRBJ2-7	CASSLNNEQYF	TGTGCCAGCAGCCTGAACAACGAGCAGTACTTC
TRBV6-5	few	TRBD1	TRBJ1-5	CASSYSGTGGHQPQHF	TGTGCCAGCAGTTACTCAGGGACAGGGGGCCATCAGCCCCAGCATTTT
TRBV6-2/TRBV6-3	NA	NA	TRBJ1-5	CASSPATTGTVSNQPQHF	TGTGCCAGCAGCCCAGCGACAACAGGAACTGTAAGCAATCAGCCCCAGCATTTT
TRBV18	NA	NA	TRBJ1-1	CASSPRRQEAFF	TGTGCCAGCTCACCAAGGCGACAGGAAGCTTTCTTT
TRBV3-1/TRBV3-2	NA	TRBD2	TRBJ2-1	CASSQDYRGVHNEQFF	TGTGCCAGCAGCCAAGATTACCGGGGGGTTCACAATGAGCAGTTCTTC
TRBV5-4	NA	NA	TRBJ2-1	CASSLTVYNEQFF	TGTGCCAGCAGCTTAACAGTGTACAATGAGCAGTTCTTC
TRBV5-1	NA	TRBD1	TRBJ2-3	CASSLVAGTGSVADTQYF	TGCGCCAGCAGCTTGGTGGCCGGGACAGGAAGTGTTGCAGATACGCAGTATTTT
TRBV10-3	NA	NA	TRBJ1-2	CAISESWGVYGYTF	TGTGCCATCAGTGAGTCATGGGGGGTCTATGGCTACACCTTC
TRBV5-6	NA	NA	TRBJ2-2	CASSRSELINTGELFF	TGTGCCAGCAGCCGGTCCGAGTTAATTAACACCGGGGAGCTGTTTTTT
TRBV30	NA	TRBD2	TRBJ2-2	CAWSGSAGGAGELFF	TGTGCCTGGAGTGGGTCGGCGGGAGGAGCCGGGGAGCTGTTTTTT
TRBV6-5	NA	TRBD2	TRBJ2-1	CASSYSGGPYNEQFF	TGTGCCAGCAGTTACAGCGGGGGGCCCTACAATGAGCAGTTCTTC
TRBV7-9	NA	NA	TRBJ1-2	CASSPRQTPYGYTF	TGTGCCAGCAGCCCCCGACAGACGCCCTATGGCTACACCTTC
TRBV19	NA	TRBD1	TRBJ2-4	CASSISADRGTPKNIQYF	TGTGCCAGTAGTATTTCCGCGGACAGGGGGACACCCAAAAACATTCAGTACTTC
TRBV3-1/TRBV3-2	NA	NA	TRBJ2-5	CASSQWTAQETQYF	TGTGCCAGCAGCCAATGGACAGCACAAGAGACCCAGTACTTC
TRBV24-1	once	NA	TRBJ1-4	CATSDRGEKLFF	TGTGCCACCAGTGATAGGGGTGAAAAACTGTTTTTT
TRBV7-9	NA	NA	TRBJ1-2	CASSLVQSGNYGYTF	TGTGCCAGCAGCTTAGTTCAGTCGGGGAACTATGGCTACACCTTC
TRBV6-2/TRBV6-3	NA	TRBD2	TRBJ2-2	CASIPGGFLSAGELFF	TGTGCCAGCATCCCCGGGGGGTTTCTTTCGGCCGGGGAGCTGTTTTTT
TRBV5-1	NA	NA	TRBJ2-4	CASSLDGGGQAKNIQYF	TGCGCCAGCAGCTTGGATGGCGGGGGACAAGCCAAAAACATTCAGTACTTC
TRBV6-5	NA	TRBD1	TRBJ1-5	CASSSGTGSQPQHF	TGTGCCAGCAGTTCCGGGACAGGCAGTCAGCCCCAGCATTTT
TRBV7-2	NA	NA	TRBJ2-5	CASSRGSGKYQETQYF	TGTGCCAGCAGCCGGGGTAGCGGAAAGTACCAAGAGACCCAGTACTTC
TRBV18	NA	NA	TRBJ1-1	CASRQDLNTEAFF	TGTGCCAGTAGACAGGATCTGAACACTGAAGCTTTCTTT
TRBV6-6	NA	NA	TRBJ1-1	CASSYRAVRNTEAFF	TGTGCCAGCAGTTACAGAGCTGTCCGGAACACTGAAGCTTTCTTT
TRBV9	NA	NA	TRBJ1-1	CASSVAGRGTEAFF	TGTGCCAGCAGCGTAGCTGGGAGGGGCACTGAAGCTTTCTTT